This TCR beta chain stems from a study of T cell responses to AZD1222 COVID-19 vaccine. Method: immunoSEQ multiplex PCR; TCRdb's copy keeps in-frame clones and lacks some. This repertoire shows about 120,000 clones, 75% to 90% found once; its top ten account for approximately 3.4%. The length of the CDR3 is 15 residues. Looked up from germline, CDR1 is MDHEN and CDR2 is SYDVKM. V shed 6 bases and J shed 7 bases, with 22 bases lying between them. The specimen was peripheral blood, collected on day 0 of AZD1222 vaccination. The V and J genes are TRBV28 and TRBJ2-7; D not certain. The origin of this receptor is an adult in good health. The CDR3 coding sequence is TGTGCCAGCAGCTTACCCCAGACCTCCGACGAGGAGCAGTACTTC. Residues: CASSLPQTSDEEQYF.